This T cell receptor beta chain was obtained from a study of a mutant IDH1 vaccine in newly diagnosed glioma (dated by TCRdb to 2020 to 2023). At the level of the whole study: Of the 25 to 40 treated patients, approximately 62% were male and about 40% were female, and the mean age was 40.4 years. Prior to enrollment, patients had been given standard therapy consisting of radiotherapy alone, temozolomide alone, or radiochemotherapy with temozolomide, with the combination given to most patients. Six visits were used for peripheral blood collection: V03 (baseline), V05, V07, V10, V12 and V13. Longitudinal TCRB deep sequencing was done for 25 to 30 treated patients, wherever samples were available for exploratory analyses.

A note on this clone: It has no known antigen specificity. It has no much larger one-base neighbor in the sample; base qualities were not kept.

The library was made by the immunoSEQ multiplex PCR assay. The hsTCRB Kit was used according to the manufacturer's protocol to amplify rearranged TCR beta chain sequences. An Illumina MiSeq was used to sequence the TCRB libraries. From the authors' description of their analysis: Demultiplexing, trimming and gene mapping were performed with the kit vendor's proprietary platform. TCRdb holds this immuneACCESS table with in-frame rearrangements only. Some clones are missing; in checked studies, unresolved V genes explain under half, and the rest has no known cause. V and J calls and clone size follow that table, whereas D and trimming were derived from the DNA. The sample table records 70,000 to 95,000 clones; over 70% of these occur just once. The top ten hold 5.3% of the sample. The CDR3 contains 11 residues, cysteine and phenylalanine counted. The kept DNA is CDR3 alone, 33 bases in frame from the first base. In the germline V gene, CDR1 corresponds to SQVTM and CDR2 to ANQGSEA. V is cut by 5 bases and J by 8 bases, and the space between the germline ends is 12 bases.

The sample's time point label is to be understood as: baseline, week 1 (first vaccination visit). Interpreted using the paper, the treatment or condition label stands for: pre-vaccination baseline after standard-of-care therapy. Donors had newly diagnosed WHO grade 3 or 4 IDH1-mutant astrocytomas with loss of nuclear ATRX. The samples were drawn from NOA16, a multicentre, single-arm, open-label phase I trial in Germany that tested a mutant IDH1 peptide vaccine in humans for the first time. For immunogenicity testing, the blood drawn at visit V03 was used as the baseline sample. Genomic DNA for TCRB sequencing was isolated from EDTA blood with the DNeasy Blood and Tissue Kit. The paper's findings and limits, for the study overall: Availability determined which PBMC samples were chosen for TCRB deep sequencing. No apparent relationship was observed between pseudoprogression and alterations in the top peripheral T cell clonotypes detected by TCRB sequencing. Vaccine-induced immune responses across multiple MHC alleles were detected in roughly 94% of patients. The authors noted that analyses of patient blood samples could not be reproduced because of sample limitations.

This receptor was obtained from a man aged 35 to 55 with glioma. Some clones in this sample may be carry-over from other donors' samples. The sequencing used PBMCs, collected from a glioma patient treated with radiotherapy, temozolomide or both. The chain was built from TRBV29-1 and TRBJ1-2, with a weak D call of TRBD1 (5 bases match). The DNA is as follows: TGCAGCGTTACAGGCCGGCGGGGCTACACCTTC. It specifies CSVTGRRGYTF.